This TCR beta chain was profiled in a study of Ad26.COV2.S vaccination and SARS-CoV-2 variants. Treatment meaning: some 20 received Ad26.COV2.S at low or high dose, single or two shots; roughly 5 received placebo; per-sample allocation not given. It was on day 63 after the first vaccine or placebo injection that samples were taken. Profiled with immunoSEQ multiplex PCR; TCRdb holds only in-frame clones, not every one. Among 350,000 to 500,000 clones listed, roughly 88% were seen once. The source was peripheral blood, collected in a trial of Ad26.COV2.S vaccine versus placebo. The sequence was collected from a person aged 18-60 years who received the Ad26.COV2.S COVID-19 vaccine or a placebo.

CDR3 DNA sequence: TGTGCCAGCAGTTACTCCGGTAGACAGGGGTACACCGGGGAGCTGTTTTTT. Translation gives CASSYSGRQGYTGELFF. The chain carries TRBV6-2 or TRBV6-3 and TRBJ2-2; 8 nucleotides match TRBD1. The CDR3 has 17 amino acids. The germline gives CDR1 MNHEY, CDR2 SVGEGT. J was trimmed by 3 bases and V by 0 bases; bases with no gene match: 6.